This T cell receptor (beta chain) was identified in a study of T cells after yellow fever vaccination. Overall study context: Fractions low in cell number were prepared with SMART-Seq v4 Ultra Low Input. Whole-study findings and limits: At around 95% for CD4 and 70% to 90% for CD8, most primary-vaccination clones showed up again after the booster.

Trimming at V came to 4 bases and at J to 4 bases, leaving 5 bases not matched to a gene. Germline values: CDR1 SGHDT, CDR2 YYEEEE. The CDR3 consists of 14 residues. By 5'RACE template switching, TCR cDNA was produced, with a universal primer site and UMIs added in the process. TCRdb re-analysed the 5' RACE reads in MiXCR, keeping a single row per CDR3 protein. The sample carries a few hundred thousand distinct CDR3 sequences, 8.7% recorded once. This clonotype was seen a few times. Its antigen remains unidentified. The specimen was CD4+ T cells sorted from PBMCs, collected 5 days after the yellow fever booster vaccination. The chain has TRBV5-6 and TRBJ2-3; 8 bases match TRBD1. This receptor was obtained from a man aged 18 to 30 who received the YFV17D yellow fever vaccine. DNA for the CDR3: TGTGCCAGCAGCCCAGTGACAGGGGCAGATACGCAGTATTTT. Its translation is CASSPVTGADTQYF. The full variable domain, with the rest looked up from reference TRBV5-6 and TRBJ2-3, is DAGVTQSPTHLIKTRGQQVTLRCSPKSGHDTVSWYQQALGQGPQFIFQYYEEEERQRGNFPDRFSGHQFPNYSSELNVNALLLGDSALYLCASSPVTGADTQYFGPGTRLTVL.